This T cell receptor beta chain was profiled in a study of blood T cells in healthy people across ages. Study-wide results and limits: Age brought a roughly linear fall in TCR beta diversity measured per million T cells.

This clonotype has only a few counts. Antigen specificity is unknown. A second PCR, run for about 7 to 11 cycles, used a sample-barcoded 5' primer plus a J-beta primer mix. Paired-end reads containing CDR3 totaled no fewer than 2.5 million for each sample. TCRdb ran MiXCR on the 5' RACE reads and lists one entry per CDR3 protein. The sample lists about 840,000 distinct CDR3 sequences, 25% to 30% occurring once. The germline gives CDR1 SNHLY, CDR2 FYNNEI. V lost 1 base and J lost 2; bases outside the gene matches: 5. The CDR3 sequence is 18 residues long. These data also featured in a second study, about T cells of mothers and their children. That investigation notes: A few healthy Caucasian mothers, along with their six children, served as the donors. The extracted RNA was employed in its entirety for cDNA synthesis, at around 1.4 ug per 15 ul.

The sample taken for sequencing was blood. J is TRBJ2-1 and V is TRBV2, with TRBD2 matching over 13 bases. This receptor was identified in a woman aged 40 to 50 in good health. CDR3 nucleotides: TGTGCCAGCAGTGAAGAACTAGCGGGGGGGCCCCCCTACAATGAGCAGTTCTTC. This translates into CASSEELAGGPPYNEQFF.